This T cell receptor beta chain emerged from a study of control samples from healthy donors and cancer patients. The method was immunoSEQ multiplex PCR; TCRdb's version includes in-frame clones alone and lacks a portion of them. The data hold 93,000 or so clones, with roughly 89% observed a single time. Sequenced material: PBMCs. The source is a man between 60 and 75 years old with lung cancer.

In DNA, the CDR3 is TGTGCCAGCTCATGGGGGGCAGGCAATCAGCCCCAGCATTTT. Amino acids: CASSWGAGNQPQHF. The V gene is TRBV18, the J gene TRBJ1-5, with D possibly being TRBD1 (6 bases). V lost 5 bases and J lost 2, with 10 bases in between. CDR1 and CDR2 (germline): KGHSH, LQKENI. This CDR3 comprises 14 residues. Full variable domain (remainder filled in from reference TRBV18 and TRBJ1-5): NAGVMQNPRHLVRRRGQEARLRCSPMKGHSHVYWYRQLPEEGLKFMVYLQKENIIDESGMPKERFSAEFPKEGPSILRIQQVVRGDSAAYFCASSWGAGNQPQHFGDGTRLSIL.